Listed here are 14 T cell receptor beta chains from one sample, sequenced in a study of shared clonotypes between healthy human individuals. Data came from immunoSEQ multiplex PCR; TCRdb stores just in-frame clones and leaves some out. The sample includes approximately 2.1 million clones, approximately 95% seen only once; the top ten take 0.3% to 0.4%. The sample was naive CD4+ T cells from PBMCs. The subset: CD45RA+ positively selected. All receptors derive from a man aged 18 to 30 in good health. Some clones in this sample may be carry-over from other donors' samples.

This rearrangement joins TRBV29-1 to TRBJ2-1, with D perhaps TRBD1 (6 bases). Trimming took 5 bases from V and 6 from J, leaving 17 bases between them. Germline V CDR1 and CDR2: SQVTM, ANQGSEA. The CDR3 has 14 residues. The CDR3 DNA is TGCAGCGTTTGTCCACCCAGACAGGTCAATGAGCAGTTCTTC. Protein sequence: CSVCPPRQVNEQFF.

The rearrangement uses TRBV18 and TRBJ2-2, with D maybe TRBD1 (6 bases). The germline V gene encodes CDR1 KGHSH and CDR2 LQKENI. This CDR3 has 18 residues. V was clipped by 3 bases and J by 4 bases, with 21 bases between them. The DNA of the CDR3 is TGTGCCAGCTCACCTATACGACAGGCCCTAGGGGCCACCGGGGAGCTGTTTTTT. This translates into CASSPIRQALGATGELFF.

The CDR3 DNA reads TGTGCCAGCAGCGTTACAGGGGGCCCCAGGATAACTGAAGCTTTCTTT. Protein product: CASSVTGGPRITEAFF. The V and J genes are TRBV28 and TRBJ1-1; TRBD1 agrees at 9 bases. The V and J ends lost 6 bases and 5 bases, in that order; junction bases with no gene match: 13. The CDR3 contains 16 residues. CDR1 MDHEN and CDR2 SYDVKM come from the germline V gene.

The CDR3 nucleotides read TGTGCCAGCAGCCAAGACAGGTCCTACAATGAGCAGTTCTTC. Translated: CASSQDRSYNEQFF. V is TRBV28 and J is TRBJ2-1, with D possibly TRBD1 on 6 matching bases. This CDR3 comprises 14 residues. CDR1 is MDHEN, CDR2 SYDVKM, per germline. The ends were cut back, 6 bases at V and 1 base at J, with 10 bases in the middle.

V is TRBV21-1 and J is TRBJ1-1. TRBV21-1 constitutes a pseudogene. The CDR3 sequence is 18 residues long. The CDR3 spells CASSTLGDSNSLNTEAFF. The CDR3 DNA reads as TGTGCCAGCAGCACTCTAGGGGACTCCAACTCCTTGAACACTGAAGCTTTCTTT.

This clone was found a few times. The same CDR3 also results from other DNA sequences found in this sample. The CDR3, as DNA: TGTGCCTGGAGTGAGCAAGAGAACACTGAAGCTTTCTTT. Translation gives CAWSEQENTEAFF. The V gene is TRBV30, the J gene TRBJ1-1, with D unresolved. Germline V gene lookup returns CDR1 GTSNPN and CDR2 SVGIG (reference sequence). With 1 base removed from V and 1 base from J, the gap between germline ends came to 7 bases. This CDR3 is 13 amino acids long.

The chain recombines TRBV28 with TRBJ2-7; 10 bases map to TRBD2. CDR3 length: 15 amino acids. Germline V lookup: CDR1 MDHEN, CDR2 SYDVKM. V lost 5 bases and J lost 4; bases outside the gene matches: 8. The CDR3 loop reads CASSGSTSGFYEQYF. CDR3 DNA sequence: TGTGCCAGCAGTGGGTCGACTAGCGGGTTTTACGAGCAGTACTTC.

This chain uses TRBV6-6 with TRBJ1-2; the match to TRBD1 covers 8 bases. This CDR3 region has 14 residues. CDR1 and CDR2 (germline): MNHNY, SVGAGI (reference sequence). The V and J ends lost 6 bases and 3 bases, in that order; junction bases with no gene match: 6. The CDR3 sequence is CASSLGTGDYGYTF. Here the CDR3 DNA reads TGTGCCAGCAGCCTCGGGACAGGCGACTATGGCTACACCTTC.

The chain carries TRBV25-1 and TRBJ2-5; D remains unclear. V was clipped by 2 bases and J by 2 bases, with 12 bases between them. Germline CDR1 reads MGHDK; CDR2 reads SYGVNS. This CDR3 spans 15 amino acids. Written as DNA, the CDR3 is TGTGCCAGCAGTGAACACCTCGGGCCACAAGAGACCCAGTACTTC. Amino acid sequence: CASSEHLGPQETQYF.

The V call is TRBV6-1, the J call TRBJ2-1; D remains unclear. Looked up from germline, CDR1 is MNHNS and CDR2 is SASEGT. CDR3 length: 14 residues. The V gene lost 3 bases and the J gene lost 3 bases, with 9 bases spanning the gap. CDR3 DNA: TGTGCCAGCAGTGACCTCCGAGTCTACAATGAGCAGTTCTTC. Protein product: CASSDLRVYNEQFF.

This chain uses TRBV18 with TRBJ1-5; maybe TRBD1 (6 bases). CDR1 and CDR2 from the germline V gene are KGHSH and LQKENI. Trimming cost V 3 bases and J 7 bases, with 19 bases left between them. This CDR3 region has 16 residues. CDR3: CASSPPGSGVGQPQHF. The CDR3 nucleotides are TGTGCCAGCTCACCTCCGGGATCAGGGGTGGGCCAGCCCCAGCATTTT.

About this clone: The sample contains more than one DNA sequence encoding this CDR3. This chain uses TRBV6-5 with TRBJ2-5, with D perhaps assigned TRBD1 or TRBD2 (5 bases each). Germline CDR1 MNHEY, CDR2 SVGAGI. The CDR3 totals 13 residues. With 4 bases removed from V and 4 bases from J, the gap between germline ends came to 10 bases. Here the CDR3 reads CASSSTGGETQYF. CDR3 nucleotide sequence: TGTGCCAGCAGTTCCACTGGGGGAGAGACCCAGTACTTC.

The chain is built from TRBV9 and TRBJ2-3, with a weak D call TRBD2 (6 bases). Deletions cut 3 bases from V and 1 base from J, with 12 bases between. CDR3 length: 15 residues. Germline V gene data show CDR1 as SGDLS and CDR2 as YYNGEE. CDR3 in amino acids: CASSDGDLRTDTQYF. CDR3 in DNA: TGTGCCAGCAGCGACGGGGACTTACGCACAGATACGCAGTATTTT.

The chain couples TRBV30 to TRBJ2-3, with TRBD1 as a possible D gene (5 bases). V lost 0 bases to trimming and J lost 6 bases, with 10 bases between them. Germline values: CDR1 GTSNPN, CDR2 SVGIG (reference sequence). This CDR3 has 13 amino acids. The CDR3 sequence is CAWSVGVRDTQYF. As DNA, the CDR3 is TGTGCCTGGAGTGTAGGGGTACGGGATACGCAGTATTTT.